This TCR beta chain was sequenced in a study of control samples from healthy donors and cancer patients. Profiling relied on immunoSEQ multiplex PCR, and the TCRdb table lists in-frame clones only, not all of them. This table has over 100,000 clones, around nine tenths appearing once. This CDR3 has 13 residues. Germline CDR1 is SNHLY and CDR2 is FYNNEI. V shed 5 bases and J 5 bases; nucleotides not matched to a gene: 5. The sequenced sample was blood. V and J are TRBV2 and TRBJ1-1; 7 bases fit TRBD1. The clonotype comes from a human donor in good health. The donor label of this sample is uncertain. This CDR3 is CASSQGEGTEAFF. As DNA, the CDR3 is TGTGCCAGCAGTCAGGGGGAGGGGACTGAAGCTTTCTTT. Full variable domain (remainder filled in from reference TRBV2 and TRBJ1-1): EPEVTQTPSHQVTQMGQEVILRCVPISNHLYFYWYRQILGQKVEFLVSFYNNEISEKSEIFDDQFSVERPDGSNFTLKIRSTKLEDSAMYFCASSQGEGTEAFFGQGTRLTVV.